The 30 T cell receptor beta chains presented below share a single source sample, sequenced in a study. TCRdb analysed the RT-PCR reads with MiXCR anew, one entry per CDR3 protein. The table shows hundreds of thousands of distinct CDR3 sequences, with approximately 15% occurring only once. The sample comprised memory CD4+ T cells from blood. The source is a female donor in good health, serving as a healthy control.

There are a few counts of this clonotype. The V gene is TRBV6-2 or TRBV6-3, the J gene TRBJ1-5, with a possible D match to TRBD1 (5 bases). This CDR3 spans 18 amino acids. Trimming shortened V by 5 bases and J by 0 bases, and 20 bases separated the two germline ends. CDR1 and CDR2 from the germline V gene are MNHEY and SVGEGT. In DNA, the CDR3 is TGTGCCAGCAGTGAGGACCCCCCAGGGAGAATTAGCAATCAGCCCCAGCATTTT. It translates to CASSEDPPGRISNQPQHF.

This clonotype was seen a handful of times. The J gene is TRBJ2-1, the V gene TRBV20-1, with D tentatively TRBD2 (5 bases). This CDR3 has 13 amino acids. Germline V CDR1 and CDR2: DFQATT, SNEGSKA (reference sequence). V lost 8 bases to trimming and J lost 10 bases, with 21 bases between them. The CDR3 DNA reads as TGCAGTCAATGGGAAACTAGTTCACGCGAGCAGTTCTTC. This sequence encodes CSQWETSSREQFF.

The chain uses TRBV7-3 and TRBJ2-1; 10 nucleotides match TRBD1. Germline V gene lookup returns CDR1 SGHTA and CDR2 FQGTGA. This CDR3 comprises 17 residues. With V trimmed by 3 bases and J by 8 bases, 13 bases remained unmatched. CDR3 residues: CASSFGPPGQGTHEQFF. In DNA, the CDR3 is TGTGCCAGCAGCTTTGGGCCCCCGGGACAGGGGACGCATGAGCAGTTCTTC.

This clonotype was recorded many times. This rearrangement joins TRBV20-1 to TRBJ1-5; D is perhaps TRBD1 (5 bases). Germline loops: CDR1 DFQATT, CDR2 SNEGSKA (reference sequence). The CDR3 extends over 14 amino acids. V lost 3 bases and J 0 bases, leaving 9 bases between the germline ends. The CDR3 spells CSAREGNSNQPQHF. CDR3 coding DNA: TGCAGTGCTAGGGAGGGGAATAGCAATCAGCCCCAGCATTTT.

V usage is TRBV5-1 and J usage is TRBJ1-2, with no clear D. Trimming took off 1 base at V and 2 bases at J, with 15 bases between the two ends. Germline CDR1 SGHRS, CDR2 YFSETQ. This CDR3 has 16 residues. CDR3 DNA sequence: TGCGCCAGCAGCTTGACGTCGGGCCTACCCAACTATGGCTACACCTTC. This codes for CASSLTSGLPNYGYTF.

V and J are TRBV29-1 and TRBJ1-5, with TRBD1 identical over 8 bases. Germline lookup yields CDR1 SQVTM and CDR2 ANQGSEA. The CDR3 contains 12 residues. The V gene end was trimmed by 6 bases and the J gene end by 11 bases; junction bases not matched to a gene: 9. The DNA for the CDR3 is TGCAGCGTACTAGACAGGGGAGGGACCCAGCATTTT. Protein product: CSVLDRGGTQHF.

CDR3 loop: CASSQAPVASGGGETQYF. For the CDR3, the DNA is TGCGCCAGCAGCCAAGCCCCAGTGGCTAGCGGGGGGGGAGAGACCCAGTACTTC. The chain combines TRBV4-3 with TRBJ2-5; 12 positions match TRBD2. Unmatched junction bases numbered 10, after V lost 1 base and J lost 4 bases. The CDR3 runs to 18 residues. Germline V gene sequence: CDR1 LGHNA, CDR2 YSLEER.

This clonotype was seen a few times. The chain is built from TRBV19 and TRBJ1-6; the match to TRBD1 covers 7 bases. The germline CDR1 and CDR2 sequences are LNHDA and SQIVND (reference sequence). The CDR3 is 14 amino acids. Trimming cost V 4 bases and J 7 bases; bases outside gene matches: 4. The CDR3 DNA reads as TGTGCCAGTAGTAGACCGACAGGGAATTCACCCCTCCACTTT. This codes for CASSRPTGNSPLHF.

The V and J genes are TRBV19 and TRBJ2-1; tentative D call: TRBD2 (6 bases). CDR3 size: 17 residues. Trimming left V 3 bases short and J 1 base short, with 16 bases between. Germline V gene data show CDR1 as LNHDA and CDR2 as SQIVND (reference sequence). The CDR3 reads CASSMILGSGSYNEQFF. The DNA for the CDR3 is TGTGCCAGTAGTATGATTCTCGGGAGCGGGTCCTACAATGAGCAGTTCTTC.

This clonotype was seen a handful of times. CDR3 loop: CASGGLSSGNTIYF. In nucleotides, the CDR3 is TGTGCCAGCGGGGGTCTGAGCTCTGGAAACACCATATATTTT. The chain recombines TRBV7-2 with TRBJ1-3; TRBD1 might be the D (5 bases). V was trimmed by 8 bases and J by 0 bases, leaving 11 bases between them. This CDR3 is built from 14 residues. CDR1 is SGHTA and CDR2 is FQGNSA in the germline V gene. Together with reference TRBV7-2 and TRBJ1-3, the CDR3 gives the full variable domain: GAGVSQSPSNKVTEKGKDVELRCDPISGHTALYWYRQSLGQGLEFLIYFQGNSAPDKSGLPSDRFSAERTGGSVSTLTIQRTQQEDSAVYLCASGGLSSGNTIYFGEGSWLTVV.

The chain has TRBV5-1 and TRBJ1-4; D is possibly TRBD1 (5 bases). The CDR3 has 16 amino acids. V lost 4 bases to trimming and J lost 4 bases, with 17 bases between them. Per the germline V gene, CDR1 is SGHRS and CDR2 is YFSETQ. The CDR3 DNA reads TGCGCCAGCAGCGTCCAGGGTCAAGGTGGTAATGAAAAACTGTTTTTT. Translating gives CASSVQGQGGNEKLFF.

The chain employs TRBV9 and TRBJ1-3; D is undetermined. In germline, CDR1 is SGDLS, CDR2 YYNGEE. The CDR3 is 16 amino acids. V lost 7 bases and J 4 bases, leaving 21 bases between the germline ends. The CDR3 DNA reads as TGTGCCAGCTCTGCCGATGTCGGCCTGCGAGGAAACACCATATATTTT. This encodes CASSADVGLRGNTIYF.

The chain uses TRBV20-1 and TRBJ2-3; 12 nucleotides match TRBD2. V gave up 2 bases and J gave up 3 bases; unmatched junction bases: 6. CDR1 DFQATT and CDR2 SNEGSKA come from the germline V gene (reference sequence). The CDR3 loop spans 16 amino acids. CDR3 coding DNA: TGCAGTGCTAGAACTAAGACTAGCGGGAGAACAGATACGCAGTATTTT. Its protein product is CSARTKTSGRTDTQYF.

The V and J genes are TRBV9 and TRBJ2-1; 7 bases map to TRBD2. The CDR3 is 15 residues long. From germline, CDR1 is SGDLS and CDR2 YYNGEE. The V gene end was trimmed by 3 bases and the J gene end by 4 bases; junction bases not matched to a gene: 7. CDR3 DNA sequence: TGTGCCAGCAGCGCCTCAGAGCGGGAATACAATGAGCAGTTCTTC. As protein: CASSASEREYNEQFF.

The chain combines TRBV7-9 with TRBJ1-5; 7 bases agree with TRBD1. The V and J ends lost 2 bases and 7 bases, in that order; junction bases with no gene match: 2. The germline V gene encodes CDR1 SEHNR and CDR2 FQNEAQ (reference sequence). This CDR3 has 13 residues. The CDR3 DNA follows: TGTGCCAGCAGCTTAATACAGGGGCAGCCCCAGCATTTT. This codes for CASSLIQGQPQHF. The variable domain in full, with the rest retrieved from reference TRBV7-9 and TRBJ1-5, is DTGVSQNPRHKITKRGQNVTFRCDPISEHNRLYWYRQTLGQGPEFLTYFQNEAQLEKSRLLSDRFSAERPKGSFSTLEIQRTEQGDSAMYLCASSLIQGQPQHFGDGTRLSIL.

The genes are TRBV6-5 and TRBJ2-1; 7 positions agree with TRBD2. The CDR3 runs to 12 residues. V lost 7 bases and J lost 4; bases outside the gene matches: 1. CDR1 and CDR2 (germline): MNHEY, SVGAGI. CDR3 sequence reads: CASTGGYNEQFF. The CDR3 region has the DNA TGTGCCAGCACCGGGGGGTACAATGAGCAGTTCTTC.

The chain uses TRBV11-2 and TRBJ2-1, with 7 bases that match TRBD2. V shed 0 bases and J 6 bases; nucleotides not matched to a gene: 5. Germline V lookup: CDR1 SGHAT, CDR2 FQNNGV. The CDR3 is 15 residues long. The CDR3 spells CASSLDRASGNEQFF. The CDR3 bases are TGTGCCAGCAGCTTAGATCGGGCTAGCGGCAATGAGCAGTTCTTC.

Many counts were recorded for this clonotype. This chain links TRBV20-1 with TRBJ2-1; TRBD2 matches 15 bases. V was clipped by 6 bases and J by 7 bases; unmatched bases: 4. The CDR3 is 14 amino acids. Looked up from germline, CDR1 is DFQATT and CDR2 is SNEGSKA (reference sequence). The CDR3 bases are TGCAGTGCCCCCGGGACTAGCGGGAGGAATGAGCAGTTCTTC. Protein sequence: CSAPGTSGRNEQFF.

The V call is TRBV5-1, the J call TRBJ2-3; D may be TRBD2 (6 bases). Trimming removed 5 bases from V and 3 bases from J, with 16 bases in between. The CDR3 has 15 residues. Germline CDR1 SGHRS, CDR2 YFSETQ. The CDR3 reads CASSSGEGMTDTQYF. CDR3 bases: TGCGCCAGCAGTTCGGGAGAAGGGATGACAGATACGCAGTATTTT.

V is TRBV7-2 and J is TRBJ2-7; tentatively, D is TRBD1 (5 bases). Trimming shortened V by 5 bases and J by 6 bases, and 17 bases separated the two germline ends. Germline assignment: CDR1 SGHTA and CDR2 FQGNSA. CDR3 size: 14 residues. Here the CDR3 reads CASSPTRDSVEQYF. CDR3 bases: TGTGCCAGCAGCCCGACCCGCGACAGTGTCGAGCAGTACTTC.

The CDR3 nucleotides are TGCGCCAGCAGCTTGGATACTAGCGGGTCCTACAATGAGCAGTTCTTC. It yields the protein CASSLDTSGSYNEQFF. The chain links TRBV5-1 to TRBJ2-1, with 9 positions matching TRBD2. The CDR3 spans 16 residues. The V gene's germline CDR1 is SGHRS and CDR2 YFSETQ. Trimming removed 0 bases from V and 1 base from J; junction bases left unmatched: 2.

The rearrangement links TRBV18 to TRBJ2-1; 11 bases are shared with TRBD2. CDR3 size: 15 residues. V gave up 6 bases and J gave up 6 bases; unmatched junction bases: 7. CDR1 is KGHSH and CDR2 is LQKENI in the germline V gene. CDR3 residues: CASSPTSGSPNEQFF. For the CDR3, the DNA is TGTGCCAGCTCCCCCACTAGCGGGAGCCCCAATGAGCAGTTCTTC.

CDR3 protein: CSVQGALGLPLHF. CDR3 bases: TGCAGCGTACAGGGGGCGTTGGGTTTACCCCTCCACTTT. The V and J genes are TRBV29-1 and TRBJ1-6, with 9 bases aligning to TRBD1. Germline lookup yields CDR1 SQVTM and CDR2 ANQGSEA. V lost 6 bases and J lost 12; bases outside the gene matches: 9. This CDR3 is built from 13 residues.

This clonotype was recorded a few times. The CDR3 bases are TGTGCCAGCAGCCCCACGACAGGAGGGAACATTCAGTACTTC. This codes for CASSPTTGGNIQYF. The chain couples TRBV14 to TRBJ2-4, with D tentatively TRBD1 or TRBD2 (6 bases each). The CDR3 covers 14 residues. Trimming shortened V by 4 bases and J by 7 bases, and 14 bases separated the two germline ends. Per the germline V gene, CDR1 is SGHDN and CDR2 is FVKESK.

The chain combines TRBV24-1 with TRBJ2-6, with D maybe TRBD1 (6 bases). The CDR3 contains 18 residues. Germline CDR1 KGHDR, CDR2 SFDVKD. V was clipped by 5 bases and J by 0 bases, with 16 bases between them. CDR3 DNA sequence: TGTGCCACCAGTGGCCCGGGACACCAAAACTCTGGGGCCAACGTCCTGACTTTC. As protein: CATSGPGHQNSGANVLTF.

The table lists this clonotype with many counts. The V gene is TRBV27, the J gene TRBJ2-7, with 10 bases matching TRBD2. Per the germline V gene, CDR1 is MNHEY and CDR2 is SMNVEV (reference sequence). The CDR3 runs to 16 residues. Trimming at V came to 5 bases and at J to 6 bases, leaving 13 bases not matched to a gene. The CDR3 sequence is CASSPGSGRALFEQYF. DNA of the CDR3: TGTGCCAGCAGTCCCGGGAGCGGGAGGGCCTTATTCGAGCAGTACTTC.

This clonotype was observed at least ten times. This chain joins TRBV10-3 and TRBJ2-3, with unresolved D. The length of the CDR3 is 11 residues. The germline V and J ends were trimmed by 3 bases and 5 bases, with 3 bases remaining between them. Germline V gene lookup returns CDR1 ENHRY and CDR2 SYGVKD. Here the CDR3 reads CAISDLDTQYF. CDR3 DNA: TGTGCCATCAGTGACCTAGATACGCAGTATTTT.

This clonotype came up a few times. The rearrangement uses TRBV11-2 and TRBJ2-1, with 9 bases aligning to TRBD1. J gave up 8 bases and V 4 bases, and 6 bases lay outside the gene matches. Germline CDR1 and CDR2: SGHAT and FQNNGV. This CDR3 has 14 amino acids. The CDR3 here is CASSYPGQGDEQFF. CDR3 nucleotide sequence: TGTGCCAGCAGCTACCCGGGACAGGGTGATGAGCAGTTCTTC.

This clonotype was counted a few times. The genes are TRBV7-2 and TRBJ1-5, with 10 positions matching TRBD1. The J segment lost 10 bases and the V segment lost 1 base, leaving 4 bases of the junction unmatched. Germline loops: CDR1 SGHTA, CDR2 FQGNSA. The CDR3 spans 14 residues. The CDR3 DNA sequence: TGTGCCAGCAGCTTAGAGGGACAGGGGACTCCCCAGCATTTT. It translates to CASSLEGQGTPQHF.

This clonotype appeared many times. The chain employs TRBV29-1 and TRBJ1-1; tentatively, D is TRBD1 (5 bases). CDR3 size: 13 residues. Trimming cost V 3 bases and J 1 base, with 9 bases left between them. Germline V gene lookup returns CDR1 SQVTM and CDR2 ANQGSEA. CDR3 DNA: TGCAGCGTTGACGCTGGGGCGAACACTGAAGCTTTCTTT. The encoded protein is CSVDAGANTEAFF.